This passage covers 7 T cell receptor beta chains from one sample sequenced in a study of identical twins. TCRdb fed the 5' RACE reads into MiXCR, producing one record per CDR3 protein. This table holds about 460,000 distinct CDR3 sequences, approximately 15% found once. Another study also made use of these data, one on yellow fever vaccine responses in identical twins.

Sequencing was carried out using CD4+ T cells sorted from blood. Source of these receptors: a woman aged 18-29 years in good health.

This chain links TRBV11-1 with TRBJ2-1; 14 nucleotides align to TRBD2. V was clipped by 0 bases and J by 2 bases; unmatched bases: 6. Germline loops: CDR1 SGHAT, CDR2 FQDESV (reference sequence). This CDR3 region has 19 residues. CDR3 sequence (DNA): TGTGCCAGCAGCTTAGCGGGACTAGCGGGAGTTTACGCCTACAATGAGCAGTTCTTC. This translates into CASSLAGLAGVYAYNEQFF.

This clonotype has a handful of counts. The chain's CDR3 is CASSYDSNTGELFF. CDR3 coding DNA: TGTGCCAGCAGTTACGACAGCAACACCGGGGAGCTGTTTTTT. V usage is TRBV7-3 and J usage is TRBJ2-2; tentative D call: TRBD1 (5 bases). Trimming took 6 bases from V and 2 from J, leaving 10 bases between them. The CDR3 extends over 14 amino acids. The V gene's germline CDR1 is SGHTA and CDR2 FQGTGA.

The genes are TRBV19 and TRBJ2-1; D remains ambiguous. CDR3 length: 16 amino acids. CDR1 is LNHDA and CDR2 is SQIVND in the germline V gene (reference sequence). Trimming removed 4 bases at V and 2 bases at J, with 15 bases between. DNA for the CDR3: TGTGCCAGTAGTAGATGGGCAACCGGAGCCTACAATGAGCAGTTCTTC. Its protein is CASSRWATGAYNEQFF. The full variable domain, in which reference TRBV19 and TRBJ2-1 provide the parts outside the CDR3, is DGGITQSPKYLFRKEGQNVTLSCEQNLNHDAMYWYRQDPGQGLRLIYYSQIVNDFQKGDIAEGYSVSREKKESFPLTVTSAQKNPTAFYLCASSRWATGAYNEQFFGPGTRLTVL.

This clonotype appeared a few times. This chain links TRBV2 with TRBJ2-3, with D tentatively TRBD2 (5 bases). The CDR3 has 15 residues. Per germline, CDR1 SNHLY and CDR2 FYNNEI. Trimming cost V 8 bases and J 6 bases, with 21 bases left between them. CDR3 loop: CASGSTNAVMDTQYF. DNA for the CDR3: TGTGCCAGCGGCTCGACTAATGCCGTTATGGATACGCAGTATTTT.

This rearrangement joins TRBV30 to TRBJ2-1; 9 bases are a match to TRBD2. The CDR3 has 12 amino acids. Germline CDR1 GTSNPN, CDR2 SVGIG (reference sequence). V dropped 0 bases and J dropped 9; count of bases not matched to a gene: 0. The DNA of the CDR3 is TGTGCCTGGAGTGTACTAGCGGGTGAGCAGTTCTTC. Protein sequence: CAWSVLAGEQFF.

This chain joins TRBV20-1 and TRBJ2-2; unclear D gene. The germline V gene has CDR1 DFQATT and CDR2 SNEGSKA (reference sequence). V was cut by 4 bases and J by 1 base, with 7 bases left in between. The CDR3 is 13 amino acids. DNA of the CDR3: TGCAGTGCTAACACTATGAACACCGGGGAGCTGTTTTTT. Amino acid sequence: CSANTMNTGELFF.

The J gene is TRBJ2-2, the V gene TRBV9; D not certain. This CDR3 spans 15 amino acids. Trimming stripped 2 bases from V and 1 base from J, with 9 bases between. Germline values: CDR1 SGDLS, CDR2 YYNGEE. CDR3 bases: TGTGCCAGCAGCGTCAACTCGGTGAACACCGGGGAGCTGTTTTTT. This gives the protein CASSVNSVNTGELFF. Based on the CDR3 plus reference TRBV9 and TRBJ2-2, the full variable domain is DSGVTQTPKHLITATGQRVTLRCSPRSGDLSVYWYQQSLDQGLQFLIQYYNGEERAKGNILERFSAQQFPDLHSELNLSSLELGDSALYFCASSVNSVNTGELFFGEGSRLTVL.